Given below is one T cell receptor (beta chain) in context. TCRbeta library construction was performed incorporating unique molecular identifiers. TCRdb called the PCR reads again in MiXCR, with one record for every CDR3 protein. The sample lists 700,000 to 950,000 distinct CDR3 sequences, about 16% occurring once. This sample is part of a study of T-cell reconstitution after alpha-beta-depleted transplantation in children. This sequence was found in a male patient between 10 and 17 years old who had a stem cell transplant for acute lymphoblastic leukemia, so the T cells may come from the graft donor. Sequences were derived from PBMCs, mostly from graft donor cells, sampled 360 days after TCRalphabeta/CD19-depleted stem cell transplant.

The CDR3 DNA sequence: TGCGCCAGCAGCCTCGACGCAACCTCCTACTACGAGCAGTACTTC. It is translated as CASSLDATSYYEQYF. V and J are TRBV5-1 and TRBJ2-7, with D uncertain. V was trimmed by 4 bases and J by 3 bases, leaving 17 bases between them. Germline CDR1 and CDR2: SGHRS and YFSETQ. The CDR3 consists of 15 residues. Using reference TRBV5-1 and TRBJ2-7 for the parts outside the CDR3, the full variable domain is KAGVTQTPRYLIKTRGQQVTLSCSPISGHRSVSWYQQTPGQGLQFLFEYFSETQRNKGNFPGRFSGRQFSNSRSEMNVSTLELGDSALYLCASSLDATSYYEQYFGPGTRLTVT.